The clone carrying this TCR beta chain was counted ten times or more. Germline V gene sequence: CDR1 DFQATT, CDR2 SNEGSKA (reference sequence). The V end lost 5 bases, the J end lost 5 bases, and 9 bases lay between the germline ends. CDR3 length equals 11 residues. These data are taken from a study of T-cell reconstitution after alpha-beta-depleted transplantation in children. During its preparation, the TCRbeta library received unique molecular identifiers. TCRdb itself ran the PCR reads through MiXCR, one entry per CDR3 protein. The top ten clones hold over 2.5% of a sample with some 72,000 distinct CDR3 sequences, about 7% of them seen once.

This clonotype was obtained from a human donor who donated a stem cell graft to a child with acute lymphoblastic leukemia. Sequences were derived from PBMCs from the stem cell graft donor, sampled from the stem cell graft. The chain is built from TRBV20-1 and TRBJ1-1; maybe TRBD1 (6 bases). In DNA form, the CDR3 reads TGCAGTGCTTCCAGGGGTACTGAAGCTTTCTTT. Its protein is CSASRGTEAFF.